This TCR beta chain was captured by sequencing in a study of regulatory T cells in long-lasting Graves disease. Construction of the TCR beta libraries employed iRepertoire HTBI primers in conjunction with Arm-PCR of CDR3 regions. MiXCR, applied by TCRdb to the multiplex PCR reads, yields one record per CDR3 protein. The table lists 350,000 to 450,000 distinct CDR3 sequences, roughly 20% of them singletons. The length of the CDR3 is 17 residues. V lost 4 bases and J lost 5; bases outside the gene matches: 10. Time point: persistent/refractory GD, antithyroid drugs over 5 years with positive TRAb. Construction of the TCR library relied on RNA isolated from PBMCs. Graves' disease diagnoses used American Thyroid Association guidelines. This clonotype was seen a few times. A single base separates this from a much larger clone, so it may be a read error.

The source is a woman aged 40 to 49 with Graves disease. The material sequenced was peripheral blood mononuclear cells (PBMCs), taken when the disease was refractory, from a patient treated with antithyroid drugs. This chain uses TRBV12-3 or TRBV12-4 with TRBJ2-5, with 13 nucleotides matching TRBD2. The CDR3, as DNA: TGTGCCAGCAGTTACGCTATCTTACTAGCGGGAGGGGAGACCCAGTACTTC. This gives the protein CASSYAILLAGGETQYF.